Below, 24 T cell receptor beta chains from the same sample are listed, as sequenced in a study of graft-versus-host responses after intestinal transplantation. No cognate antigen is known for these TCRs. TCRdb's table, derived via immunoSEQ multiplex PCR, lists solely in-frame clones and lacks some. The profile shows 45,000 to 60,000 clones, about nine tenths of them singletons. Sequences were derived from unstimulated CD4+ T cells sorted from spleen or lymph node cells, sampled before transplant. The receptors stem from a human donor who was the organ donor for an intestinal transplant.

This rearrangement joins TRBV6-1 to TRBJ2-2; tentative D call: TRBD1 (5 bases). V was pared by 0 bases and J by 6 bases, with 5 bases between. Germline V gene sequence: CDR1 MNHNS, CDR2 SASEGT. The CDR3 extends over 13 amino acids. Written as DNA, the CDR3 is TGTGCCAGCAGTGAAGCCAGGGCCGGGGAGCTGTTTTTT. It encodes CASSEARAGELFF.

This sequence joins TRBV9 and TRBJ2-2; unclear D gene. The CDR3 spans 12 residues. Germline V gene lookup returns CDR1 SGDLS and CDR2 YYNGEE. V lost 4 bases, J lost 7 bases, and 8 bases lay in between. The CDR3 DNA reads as TGTGCCAGCAGCCCACCTGTCGGGGAGCTGTTTTTT. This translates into CASSPPVGELFF.

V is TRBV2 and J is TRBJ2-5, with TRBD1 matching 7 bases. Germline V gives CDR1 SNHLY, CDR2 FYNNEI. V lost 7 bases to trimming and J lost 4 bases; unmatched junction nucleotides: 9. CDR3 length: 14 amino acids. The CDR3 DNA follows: TGTGCCAGCAAGACTCGGACAGGCCTAGAGACCCAGTACTTC. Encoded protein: CASKTRTGLETQYF.

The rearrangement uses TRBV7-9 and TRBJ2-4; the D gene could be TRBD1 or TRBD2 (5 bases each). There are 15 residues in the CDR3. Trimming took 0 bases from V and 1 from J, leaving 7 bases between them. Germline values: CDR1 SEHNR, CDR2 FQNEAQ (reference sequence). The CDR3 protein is CASSLAEGAKNIQYF. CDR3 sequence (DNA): TGTGCCAGCAGCTTAGCTGAGGGGGCCAAAAACATTCAGTACTTC.

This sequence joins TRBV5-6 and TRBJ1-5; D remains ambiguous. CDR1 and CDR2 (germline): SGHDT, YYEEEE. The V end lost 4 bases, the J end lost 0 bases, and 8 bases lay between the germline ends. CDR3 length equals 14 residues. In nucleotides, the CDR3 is TGTGCCAGCAGCCGATTAAATAGCAATCAGCCCCAGCATTTT. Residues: CASSRLNSNQPQHF.

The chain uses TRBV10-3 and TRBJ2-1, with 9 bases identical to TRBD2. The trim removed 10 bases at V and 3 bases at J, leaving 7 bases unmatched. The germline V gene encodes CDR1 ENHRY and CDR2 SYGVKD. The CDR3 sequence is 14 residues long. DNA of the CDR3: TGTGCCACCCTCATTAGCGGGAGCTACAATGAGCAGTTCTTC. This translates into CATLISGSYNEQFF.

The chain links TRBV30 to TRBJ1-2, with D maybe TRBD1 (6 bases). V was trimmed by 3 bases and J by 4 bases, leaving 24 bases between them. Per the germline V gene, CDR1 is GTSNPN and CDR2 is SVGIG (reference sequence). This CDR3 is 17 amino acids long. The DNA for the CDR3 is TGTGCCTGGAGATACGTGGGGGGGGACAAAGTAGGCTATGGCTACACCTTC. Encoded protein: CAWRYVGGDKVGYGYTF.

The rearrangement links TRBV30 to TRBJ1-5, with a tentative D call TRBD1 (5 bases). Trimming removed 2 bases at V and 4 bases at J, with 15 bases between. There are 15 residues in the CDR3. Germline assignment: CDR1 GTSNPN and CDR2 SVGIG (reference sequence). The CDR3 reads CAWSPPRVWNQPQHF. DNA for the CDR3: TGTGCCTGGAGTCCCCCCAGGGTTTGGAATCAGCCCCAGCATTTT.

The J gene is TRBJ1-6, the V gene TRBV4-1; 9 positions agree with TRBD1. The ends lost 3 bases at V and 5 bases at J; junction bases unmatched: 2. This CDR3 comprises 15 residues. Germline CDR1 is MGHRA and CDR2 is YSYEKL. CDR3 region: CASSQRTGDNSPLHF. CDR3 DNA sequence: TGCGCCAGCAGCCAGCGGACAGGGGATAATTCACCCCTCCACTTT.

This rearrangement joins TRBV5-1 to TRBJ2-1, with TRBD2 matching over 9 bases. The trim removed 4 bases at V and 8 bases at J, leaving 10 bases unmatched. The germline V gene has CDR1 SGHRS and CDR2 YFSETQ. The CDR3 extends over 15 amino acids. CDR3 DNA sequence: TGCGCCAGCAGCGCCCTTGCGGGAGGGCCCGATGAGCAGTTCTTC. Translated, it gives CASSALAGGPDEQFF.

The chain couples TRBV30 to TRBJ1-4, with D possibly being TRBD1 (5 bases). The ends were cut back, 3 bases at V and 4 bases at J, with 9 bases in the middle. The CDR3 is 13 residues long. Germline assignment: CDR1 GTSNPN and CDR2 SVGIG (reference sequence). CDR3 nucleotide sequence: TGTGCCTGGAGCCGGGACTTTAATGAAAAACTGTTTTTT. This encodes CAWSRDFNEKLFF.

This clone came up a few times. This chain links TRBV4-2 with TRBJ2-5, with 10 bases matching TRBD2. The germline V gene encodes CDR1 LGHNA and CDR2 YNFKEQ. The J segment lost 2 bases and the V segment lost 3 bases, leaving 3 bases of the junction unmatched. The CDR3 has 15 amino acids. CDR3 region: CASSQVSGGQETQYF. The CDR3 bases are TGTGCCAGCAGCCAGGTTAGCGGGGGGCAAGAGACCCAGTACTTC.

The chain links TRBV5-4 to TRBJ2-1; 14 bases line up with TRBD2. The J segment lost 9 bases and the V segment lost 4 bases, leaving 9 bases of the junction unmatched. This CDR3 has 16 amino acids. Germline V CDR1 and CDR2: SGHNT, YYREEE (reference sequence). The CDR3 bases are TGTGCCAGCAGCCAACCGGGACTAGCGGGAGAGGGTGAGCAGTTCTTC. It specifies CASSQPGLAGEGEQFF.

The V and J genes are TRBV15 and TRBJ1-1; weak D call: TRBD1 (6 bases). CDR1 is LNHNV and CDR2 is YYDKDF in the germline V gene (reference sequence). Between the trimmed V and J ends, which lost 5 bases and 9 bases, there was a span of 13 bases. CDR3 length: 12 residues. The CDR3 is CATSGKGGKAFF. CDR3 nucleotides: TGTGCCACCAGCGGCAAGGGGGGTAAAGCTTTCTTT.

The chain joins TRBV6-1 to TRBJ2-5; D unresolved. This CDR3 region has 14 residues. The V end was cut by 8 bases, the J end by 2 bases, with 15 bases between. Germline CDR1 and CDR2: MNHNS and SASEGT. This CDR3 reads CASQRSRNQETQYF. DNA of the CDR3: TGTGCCAGCCAGAGGTCGCGGAATCAAGAGACCCAGTACTTC.

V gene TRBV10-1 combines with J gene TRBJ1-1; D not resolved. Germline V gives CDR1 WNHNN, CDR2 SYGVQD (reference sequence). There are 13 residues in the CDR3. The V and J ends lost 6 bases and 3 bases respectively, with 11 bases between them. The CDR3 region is CASRGQHYTEAFF. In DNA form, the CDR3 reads TGCGCCAGCAGGGGTCAGCACTACACTGAAGCTTTCTTT.

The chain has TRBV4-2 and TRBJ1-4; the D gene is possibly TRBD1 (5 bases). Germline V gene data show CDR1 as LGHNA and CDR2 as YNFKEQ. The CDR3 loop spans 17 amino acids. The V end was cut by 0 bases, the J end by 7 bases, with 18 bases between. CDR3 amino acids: CASSQDRVGDYIEKLFF. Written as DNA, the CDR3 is TGTGCCAGCAGCCAAGATAGGGTGGGGGACTATATTGAAAAACTGTTTTTT.

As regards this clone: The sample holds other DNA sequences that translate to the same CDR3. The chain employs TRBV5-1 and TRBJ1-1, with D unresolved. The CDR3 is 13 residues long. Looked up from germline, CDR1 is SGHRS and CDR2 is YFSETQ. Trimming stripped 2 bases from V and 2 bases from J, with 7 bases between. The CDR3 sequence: CASSLEVNTEAFF. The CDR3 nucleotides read TGCGCCAGCAGCTTAGAGGTAAACACTGAAGCTTTCTTT.

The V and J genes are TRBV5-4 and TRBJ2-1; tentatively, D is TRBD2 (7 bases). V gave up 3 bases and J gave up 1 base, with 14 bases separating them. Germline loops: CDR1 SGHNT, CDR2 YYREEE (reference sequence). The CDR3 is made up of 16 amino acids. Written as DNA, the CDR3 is TGTGCCAGCAGCTGGGGGGGCCCAACGTCCTACAATGAGCAGTTCTTC. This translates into CASSWGGPTSYNEQFF.

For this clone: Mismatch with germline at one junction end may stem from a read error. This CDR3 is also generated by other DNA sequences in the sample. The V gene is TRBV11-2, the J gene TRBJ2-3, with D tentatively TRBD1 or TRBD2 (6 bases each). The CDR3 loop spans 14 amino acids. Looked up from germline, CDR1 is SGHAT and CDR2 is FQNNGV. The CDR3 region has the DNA TGTGCCAGCAGCACCATGGGGGGCACAGATACACAGTATTTT. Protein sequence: CASSTMGGTDTQYF.

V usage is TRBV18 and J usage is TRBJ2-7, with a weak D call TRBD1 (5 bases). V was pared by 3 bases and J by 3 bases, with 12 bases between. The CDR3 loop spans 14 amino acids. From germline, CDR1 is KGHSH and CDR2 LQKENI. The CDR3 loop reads CASSPQGSSYEQYF. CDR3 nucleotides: TGTGCCAGCTCACCTCAGGGTTCCAGCTACGAGCAGTACTTC.

In nucleotides, the CDR3 is TGTGCCAGCAGTGGGATCGACGGGGCGCTAGGCCATGGCTACACCTTC. It specifies CASSGIDGALGHGYTF. V usage is TRBV28 and J usage is TRBJ1-2; possibly TRBD1 for D (5 bases). CDR1 is MDHEN and CDR2 is SYDVKM in the germline V gene. This CDR3 spans 16 amino acids. Trimming left V 5 bases short and J 6 bases short, with 22 bases between.

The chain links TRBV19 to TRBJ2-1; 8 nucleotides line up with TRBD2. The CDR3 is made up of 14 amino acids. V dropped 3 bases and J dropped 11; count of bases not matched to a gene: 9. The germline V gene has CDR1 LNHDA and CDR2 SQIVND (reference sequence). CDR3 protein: CASSMTVTSGKQFF. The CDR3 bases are TGTGCCAGTAGTATGACAGTAACTAGCGGCAAGCAGTTCTTC.

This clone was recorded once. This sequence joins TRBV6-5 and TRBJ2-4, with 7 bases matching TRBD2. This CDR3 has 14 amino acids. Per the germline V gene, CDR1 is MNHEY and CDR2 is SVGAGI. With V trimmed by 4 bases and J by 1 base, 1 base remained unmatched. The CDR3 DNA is TGTGCCAGCAGTTTGGGGGGGGCCAAAAACATTCAGTACTTC. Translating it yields CASSLGGAKNIQYF.